This TCR beta chain came from a study of T cell responses to AZD1222 COVID-19 vaccine. TCRdb's copy holds only in-frame clones and misses some; the assay was immunoSEQ multiplex PCR. The sample contains approximately 92,000 clones, nearly 90% of which appear only once. The CDR3 spans 15 residues. Germline-derived CDR1 and CDR2 are LNHNV and YYDKDF (reference sequence). The germline V and J ends were trimmed by 0 bases and 5 bases, with 13 bases remaining between them. The V call is TRBV15, the J call TRBJ1-2; D unclear. The starting material was peripheral blood, obtained on day 0 of AZD1222 vaccination. This receptor was identified in an adult in good health. CDR3 sequence: CATSRDRVSVYGYTF. In nucleotides, the CDR3 is TGTGCCACCAGCAGAGATCGTGTCTCCGTTTATGGCTACACCTTC.